This T cell receptor beta chain was captured in a study of blood T cells in healthy people across ages. About the research overall: Capturing about one barcoded beta molecule per two T cells was achieved by template switching.

A second PCR of 7 to 11 cycles used a sample-barcoded 5' primer and a J-beta primer mix. TCRdb re-analysed the 5' RACE reads in MiXCR, keeping a single row per CDR3 protein. The sample carries some 1.6 million distinct CDR3 sequences, about 35% recorded once. V lost 1 base, J lost 8 bases, and 2 bases stayed unmatched. The CDR3 is 13 residues long. Germline lookup yields CDR1 SGHTA and CDR2 FQGTGA. The chain has TRBV7-3 and TRBJ1-1, with 9 nucleotides matching TRBD1. The sequence came from a young woman in good health. The material sequenced was blood. Written as DNA, the CDR3 is TGTGCCAGCAGCTTAATTGGACAGGGGGAAGCTTTCTTT. Residues: CASSLIGQGEAFF. The full variable domain, in which reference TRBV7-3 and TRBJ1-1 provide the parts outside the CDR3, is GAGVSQTPSNKVTEKGKYVELRCDPISGHTALYWYRQSLGQGPEFLIYFQGTGAADDSGLPNDRFFAVRPEGSVSTLKIQRTERGDSAVYLCASSLIGQGEAFFGQGTRLTVV.